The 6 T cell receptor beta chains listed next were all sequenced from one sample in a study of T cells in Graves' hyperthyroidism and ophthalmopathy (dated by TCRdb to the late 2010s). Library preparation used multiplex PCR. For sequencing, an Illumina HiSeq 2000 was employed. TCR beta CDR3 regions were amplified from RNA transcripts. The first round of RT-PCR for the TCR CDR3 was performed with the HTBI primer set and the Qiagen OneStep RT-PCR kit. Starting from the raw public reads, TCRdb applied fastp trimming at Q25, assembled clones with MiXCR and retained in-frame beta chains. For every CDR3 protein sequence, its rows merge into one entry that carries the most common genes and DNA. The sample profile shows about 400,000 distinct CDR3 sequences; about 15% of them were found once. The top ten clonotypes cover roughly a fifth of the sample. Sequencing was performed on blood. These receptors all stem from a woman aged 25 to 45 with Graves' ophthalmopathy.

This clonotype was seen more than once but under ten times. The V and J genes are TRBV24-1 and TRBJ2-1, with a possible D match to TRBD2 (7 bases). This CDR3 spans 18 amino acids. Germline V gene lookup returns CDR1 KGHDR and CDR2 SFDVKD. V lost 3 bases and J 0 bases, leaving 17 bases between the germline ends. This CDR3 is CATSDPGGSSFSYNEQFF. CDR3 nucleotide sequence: TGTGCCACCAGTGATCCGGGGGGCAGTTCATTCTCCTACAATGAGCAGTTCTTC.

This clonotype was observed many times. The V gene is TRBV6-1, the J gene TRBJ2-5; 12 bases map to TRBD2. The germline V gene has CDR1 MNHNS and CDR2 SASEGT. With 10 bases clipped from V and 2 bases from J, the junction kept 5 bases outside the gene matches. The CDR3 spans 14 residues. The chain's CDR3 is CATRTSGIQETQYF. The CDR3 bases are TGTGCCACACGGACTAGCGGGATACAAGAGACCCAGTACTTC.

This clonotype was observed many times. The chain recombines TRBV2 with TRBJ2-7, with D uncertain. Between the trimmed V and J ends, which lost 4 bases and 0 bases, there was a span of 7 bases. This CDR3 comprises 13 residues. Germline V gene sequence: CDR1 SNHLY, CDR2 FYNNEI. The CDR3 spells CASSVPVSYEQYF. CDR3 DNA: TGTGCCAGCAGTGTGCCCGTCTCCTACGAGCAGTACTTC.

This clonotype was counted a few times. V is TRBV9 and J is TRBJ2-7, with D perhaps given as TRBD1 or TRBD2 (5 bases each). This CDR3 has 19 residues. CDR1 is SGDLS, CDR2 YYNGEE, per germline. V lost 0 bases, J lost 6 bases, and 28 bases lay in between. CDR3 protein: CASSVGLVSRGPPDAEQYF. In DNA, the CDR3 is TGTGCCAGCAGCGTAGGTCTCGTTTCTAGGGGACCACCCGACGCCGAGCAGTACTTC.

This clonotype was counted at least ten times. The CDR3 region is CASSHGSLAGRETQYF. In DNA form, the CDR3 reads TGTGCCAGCAGCCATGGCAGTCTAGCGGGACGAGAGACCCAGTACTTC. The V and J genes are TRBV3-1 and TRBJ2-5, with TRBD2 matching 9 bases. This CDR3 is built from 16 residues. Germline V gives CDR1 LGHDT, CDR2 YNNKEL (reference sequence). V was clipped by 3 bases and J by 4 bases; unmatched bases: 9.

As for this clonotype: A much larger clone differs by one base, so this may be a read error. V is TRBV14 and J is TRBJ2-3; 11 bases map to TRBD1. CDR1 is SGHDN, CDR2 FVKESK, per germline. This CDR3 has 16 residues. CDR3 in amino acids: CASSRGQGAWTDMQYF. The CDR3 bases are TGTGCCAGCAGCCGCGGACAGGGGGCATGGACAGATATGCAGTATTTT.